A selection of T cell receptor beta chains follows, all from one sample in a study of blood T cells in healthy people across ages. Each CDR3 protein gets one entry after TCRdb re-called the 5' RACE reads with MiXCR. In the table there are about 560,000 distinct CDR3 sequences, about a quarter of which are singletons. These data also formed part of another study, on T cells of mothers and their children.

The sequenced sample was blood. The receptor source for this set is a boy younger than 10 in good health. Each CDR3 is given with its conserved first and last residue. The D gene is left open where the match is weak. The size entry is marked missing in some rows and otherwise reads once, few, many or a size class.

j_call clone_size v_call d_call cdr3_nt cdr3_aa
TRBJ1-4 - TRBV7-2 TRBD1 TGTGCCAGCAGCGGACAACAGGGGGCTAATGAAAAACTGTTTTTT CASSGQQGANEKLFF
TRBJ2-5 - TRBV19 TRBD2 TGTGCCAGTAGTATAGGCGGGGGGGGACAAGAGACCCAGTACTTC CASSIGGGGQETQYF
TRBJ1-3 - TRBV7-9 - TGTGCCAGCTATCGGGAAAGGACTGGAAACACCATATATTTT CASYRERTGNTIYF
TRBJ2-1 - TRBV2 - TGTGCCAGCAGTGTCGAGGGAGGCGCCCACAATGAGCAGTTCTTC CASSVEGGAHNEQFF
TRBJ2-2 few TRBV30 - TGTGCCTGGAGTGTTCTGCAGGTCGAGCTGTTTTTT CAWSVLQVELFF
TRBJ1-1 - TRBV5-1 TRBD1 TGCGCCAGCAGCTTGGTTGGGGACAGGGCTGGGAACACTGAAGCTTTCTTT CASSLVGDRAGNTEAFF
TRBJ2-1 - TRBV6-2/TRBV6-3 TRBD2 TGTGCCAGCAGTTACTCGACGGCGGGAGGAACGGATGAGCAGTTCTTC CASSYSTAGGTDEQFF
TRBJ2-7 few TRBV2 - TGTGCCAGCAGTGAAGGTCCACAGGAGCAGTACTTC CASSEGPQEQYF
TRBJ2-5 many TRBV6-6 TRBD1 TGTGCCAGCAGTTACTCCTGGACAGGAGAGACCCAGTACTTC CASSYSWTGETQYF
TRBJ1-2 - TRBV12-3/TRBV12-4 - TGTGCCAGCAGTAAGACAGCAAACTATGGCTACACCTTC CASSKTANYGYTF
TRBJ2-7 few TRBV27 TRBD2 TGTGCCAGCAGTTTGGGGACTATGTACGAGCAGTACTTC CASSLGTMYEQYF
TRBJ1-5 - TRBV6-6 - TGTGCCAGCAGTTACCTGGGGGGCGGTCAGCCCCAGCATTTT CASSYLGGGQPQHF
TRBJ1-1 - TRBV30 TRBD1 TGTGCCTGGAGGGACAGGTTTAACACTGAAGCTTTCTTT CAWRDRFNTEAFF
TRBJ2-4 - TRBV7-2 TRBD2 TGTGCCAGCAGCTCCCTAGCGGGAGGCAGCAAAAACATTCAGTACTTC CASSSLAGGSKNIQYF
TRBJ2-7 - TRBV23-1 - TGCGCCAGCAGGGACCCTCTCACCTACGAGCAGTACTTC CASRDPLTYEQYF
TRBJ2-5 - TRBV7-2 TRBD2 TGTGCCAGCAGCTTGCCGGGACTAGCGGACCAAGAGACCCAGTACTTC CASSLPGLADQETQYF
TRBJ2-7 - TRBV4-1 - TGCGCCAGCAGCCAAGAGCGGGGGCCCTACGAGCAGTACTTC CASSQERGPYEQYF
TRBJ2-1 few TRBV14 - TGTGCCAGCAGCCAAAGGGGCAAACCCTACAATGAGCAGTTCTTC CASSQRGKPYNEQFF
TRBJ1-1 few TRBV6-2/TRBV6-3 - TGTGCCAGCAGTTATTGGCAGGGAGGAAACACTGAAGCTTTCTTT CASSYWQGGNTEAFF
TRBJ2-5 - TRBV6-1 TRBD2 TGTGCCAGCAGTCCCGGGACTAGCGGGGCCGGAGAGACCCAGTACTTC CASSPGTSGAGETQYF
TRBJ2-5 - TRBV13 - TGTGCCAGCAGCTTAGGCCTGAGTGTTACCGAAGAGACCCAGTACTTC CASSLGLSVTEETQYF
TRBJ2-7 - TRBV5-6 - TGTGCCAGTAGCCCGAGTATCTCTAAACACTACGAGCAGTACTTC CASSPSISKHYEQYF
TRBJ2-3 - TRBV20-1 TRBD2 TGCAGTGCTATCATGACTAGCGGGGGGGGTGTTTCGGATACGCAGTATTTT CSAIMTSGGGVSDTQYF
TRBJ1-6 - TRBV30 - TGTGCCTGGACAATGGGCCCCTATAATTCACCCCTCCACTTT CAWTMGPYNSPLHF
TRBJ1-2 many TRBV5-4 TRBD1 TGTGCCAGCAGCTATAGGGACAGGGGGTTTGATGGCTACACCTTC CASSYRDRGFDGYTF
TRBJ2-7 - TRBV27 TRBD1 TGTGCCAGCAGTGATCGACAGGGTCAGGTCTACGAGCAGTACTTC CASSDRQGQVYEQYF
TRBJ1-5 - TRBV6-1 TRBD1 TGTGCCAGCAGTCGACAGGGGGACCAGCCCCAGCATTTT CASSRQGDQPQHF
TRBJ2-7 once TRBV7-9 - TGTGCCAGCAGCTTACTTCCAGATACCTACGAGCAGTACTTC CASSLLPDTYEQYF
TRBJ1-2 - TRBV11-2 - TGTGCCAGCAGCTATCAGGGAGACTCCTATGGCTACACCTTC CASSYQGDSYGYTF
TRBJ1-1 few TRBV12-3/TRBV12-4 - TGTGCCAGCAGTTTCCCCCAGAACACTGAAGCTTTCTTT CASSFPQNTEAFF
TRBJ1-2 - TRBV3-1 TRBD1 TGTGCCAGCAGCCCCATCGGGACAGGGGATGGCTACACCTTC CASSPIGTGDGYTF
TRBJ2-1 - TRBV2 - TGTGCCAGCACTATTGACCCTAATCCCTACAATGAGCAGTTCTTC CASTIDPNPYNEQFF
TRBJ2-6 - TRBV28 - TGTGCCAGCAGTTCGTTTTTGCGGGACAGAAGGCCTGGGGCCAACGTCCTGACTTTC CASSSFLRDRRPGANVLTF
TRBJ2-5 few TRBV27 TRBD2 TGTGCCAGCAGTTTATCGGGAGGGGTTGGGACCCAGTACTTC CASSLSGGVGTQYF
TRBJ2-7 - TRBV27 - TGTGCCTGCAGGGTAGGCTACGAGCAGTACTTC CACRVGYEQYF
TRBJ2-1 few TRBV7-2 - TGTGCCAGCAGCTTAGCGTATAGGAATGAGCAGTTCTTC CASSLAYRNEQFF
TRBJ2-6 many TRBV7-3 TRBD1 TGTGCCAGCAGCTCGACAGGGGCTGGGGCCAACGTCCTGACTTTC CASSSTGAGANVLTF
TRBJ2-1 - TRBV9 TRBD1 TGTGCCAGCAGCGGACAGGGGGGATATGAGCAGCTCTTC CASSGQGGYEQLF
TRBJ2-7 - TRBV27 TRBD1 TGTGCCAGCAGTTTACACAGGGGGCGAGTTCCATACGAGCAGTACTTC CASSLHRGRVPYEQYF
TRBJ2-7 few TRBV11-2 - TGTGCCAGCAGCTTAGATCGGAGGGCCGAGCAGTACTTC CASSLDRRAEQYF
TRBJ1-1 few TRBV7-2 TRBD1 TGTGCCAGCAGCACACAGGGGATGAACACTGAAGCTTTCTTT CASSTQGMNTEAFF
TRBJ2-2 - TRBV5-5 - TGTGCCAGCAGCCCGACCCCCGGGGAGCTGTTTTTT CASSPTPGELFF